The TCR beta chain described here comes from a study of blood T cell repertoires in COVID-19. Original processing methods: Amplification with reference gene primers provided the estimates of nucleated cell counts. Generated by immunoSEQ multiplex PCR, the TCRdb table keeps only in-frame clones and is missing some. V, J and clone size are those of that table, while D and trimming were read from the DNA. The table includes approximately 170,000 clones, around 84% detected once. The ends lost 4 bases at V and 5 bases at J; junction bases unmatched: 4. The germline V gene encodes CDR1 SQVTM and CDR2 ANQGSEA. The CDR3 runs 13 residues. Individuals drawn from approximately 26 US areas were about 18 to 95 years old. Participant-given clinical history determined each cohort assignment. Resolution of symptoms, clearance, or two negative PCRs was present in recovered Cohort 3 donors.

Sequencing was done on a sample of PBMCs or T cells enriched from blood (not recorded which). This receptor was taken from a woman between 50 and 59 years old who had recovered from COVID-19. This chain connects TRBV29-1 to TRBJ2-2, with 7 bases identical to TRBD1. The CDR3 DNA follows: TGCAGCGTTGCGGGACAGCTTACCGGGGAGCTGTTTTTT. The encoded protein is CSVAGQLTGELFF.